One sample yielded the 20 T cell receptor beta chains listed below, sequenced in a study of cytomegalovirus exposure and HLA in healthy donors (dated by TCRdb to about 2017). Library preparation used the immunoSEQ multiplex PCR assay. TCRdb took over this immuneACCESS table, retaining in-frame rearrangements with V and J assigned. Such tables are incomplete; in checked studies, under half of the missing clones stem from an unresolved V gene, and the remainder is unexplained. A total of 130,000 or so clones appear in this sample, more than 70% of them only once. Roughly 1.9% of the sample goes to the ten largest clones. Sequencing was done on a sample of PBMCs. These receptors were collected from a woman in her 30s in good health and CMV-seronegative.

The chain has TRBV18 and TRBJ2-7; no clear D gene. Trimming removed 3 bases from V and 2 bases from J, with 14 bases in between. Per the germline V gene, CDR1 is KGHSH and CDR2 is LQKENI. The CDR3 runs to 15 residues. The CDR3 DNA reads TGTGCCAGCTCACCCGGTCCAGGAATACCCTACGAGCAGTACTTC. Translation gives CASSPGPGIPYEQYF. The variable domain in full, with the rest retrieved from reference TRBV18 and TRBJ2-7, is NAGVMQNPRHLVRRRGQEARLRCSPMKGHSHVYWYRQLPEEGLKFMVYLQKENIIDESGMPKERFSAEFPKEGPSILRIQQVVRGDSAAYFCASSPGPGIPYEQYFGPGTRLTVT.

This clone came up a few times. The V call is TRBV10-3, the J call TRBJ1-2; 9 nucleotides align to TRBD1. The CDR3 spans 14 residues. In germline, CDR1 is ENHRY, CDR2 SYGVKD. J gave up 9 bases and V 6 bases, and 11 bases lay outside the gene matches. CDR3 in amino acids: CAISGQGPTISYTF. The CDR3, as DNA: TGTGCCATCAGCGGACAGGGGCCTACCATTAGCTACACCTTC.

CDR3 in amino acids: CASSLAGGGDPRTQHF. Here the CDR3 DNA reads TGCGCCAGCAGCTTGGCGGGCGGGGGCGACCCTAGGACCCAGCATTTT. The chain is built from TRBV5-1 and TRBJ1-5; D is possibly TRBD1 (6 bases). The V and J ends lost 0 bases and 11 bases respectively, with 21 bases between them. Germline-derived CDR1 and CDR2 are SGHRS and YFSETQ. This CDR3 is 16 amino acids long.

CDR3 in amino acids: CASSEGGEQYF. The CDR3 DNA follows: TGCGCCAGCAGTGAAGGGGGCGAGCAGTACTTC. The gene calls are TRBV10-1 and TRBJ2-7; perhaps TRBD1 as D (6 bases). Germline V gene data show CDR1 as WNHNN and CDR2 as SYGVQD (reference sequence). Trimming shortened V by 3 bases and J by 6 bases, and 6 bases separated the two germline ends. The CDR3 consists of 11 residues.

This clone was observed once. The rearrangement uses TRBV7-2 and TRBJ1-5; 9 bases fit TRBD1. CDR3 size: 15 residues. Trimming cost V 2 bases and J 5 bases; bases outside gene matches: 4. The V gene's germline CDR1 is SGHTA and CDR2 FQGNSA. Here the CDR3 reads CASSLSGTGHQPQHF. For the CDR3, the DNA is TGTGCCAGCAGCTTAAGTGGGACAGGGCATCAGCCCCAGCATTTT.

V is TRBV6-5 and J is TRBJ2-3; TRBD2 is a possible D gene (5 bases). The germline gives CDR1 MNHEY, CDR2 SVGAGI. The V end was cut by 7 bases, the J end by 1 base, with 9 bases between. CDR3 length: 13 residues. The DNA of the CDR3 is TGTGCCAGCACTCGGGGAGGCACAGATACGCAGTATTTT. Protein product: CASTRGGTDTQYF.

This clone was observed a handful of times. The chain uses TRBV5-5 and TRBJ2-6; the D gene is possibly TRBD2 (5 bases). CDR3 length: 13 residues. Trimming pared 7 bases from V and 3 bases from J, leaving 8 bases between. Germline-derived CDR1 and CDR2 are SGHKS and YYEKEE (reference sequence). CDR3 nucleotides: TGTGCCAGCCGGGCGGGTGGGGCCAACGTCCTGACTTTC. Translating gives CASRAGGANVLTF.

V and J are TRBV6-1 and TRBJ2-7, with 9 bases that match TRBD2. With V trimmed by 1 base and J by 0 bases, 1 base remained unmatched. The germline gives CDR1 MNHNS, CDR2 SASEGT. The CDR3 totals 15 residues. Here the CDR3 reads CASSEELAGSYEQYF. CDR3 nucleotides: TGTGCCAGCAGTGAAGAACTAGCGGGCTCCTACGAGCAGTACTTC.

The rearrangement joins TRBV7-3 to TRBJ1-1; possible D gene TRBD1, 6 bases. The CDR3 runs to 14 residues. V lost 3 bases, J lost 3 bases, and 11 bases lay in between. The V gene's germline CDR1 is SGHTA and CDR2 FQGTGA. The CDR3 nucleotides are TGTGCCAGCAGCTTGGGCAGGGGCGACACTGAAGCTTTCTTT. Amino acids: CASSLGRGDTEAFF.

The CDR3 reads CASSIRLAGLSYNEQFF. CDR3 coding DNA: TGTGCCAGCAGCATCAGACTAGCGGGTCTCTCCTACAATGAGCAGTTCTTC. The chain combines TRBV7-2 with TRBJ2-1, with 10 bases matching TRBD2. V shed 5 bases, J shed 0 bases, and the junction held 7 bases outside the gene matches. Per the germline V gene, CDR1 is SGHTA and CDR2 is FQGNSA. This CDR3 is built from 17 residues. Full variable domain (outside the CDR3, taken from reference TRBV7-2 and TRBJ2-1): GAGVSQSPSNKVTEKGKDVELRCDPISGHTALYWYRQSLGQGLEFLIYFQGNSAPDKSGLPSDRFSAERTGGSVSTLTIQRTQQEDSAVYLCASSIRLAGLSYNEQFFGPGTRLTVL.

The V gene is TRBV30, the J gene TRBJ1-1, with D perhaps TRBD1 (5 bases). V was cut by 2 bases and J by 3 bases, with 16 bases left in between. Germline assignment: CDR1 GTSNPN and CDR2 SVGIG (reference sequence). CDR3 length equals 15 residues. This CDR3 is CAWSSPGRVDTEAFF. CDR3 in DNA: TGTGCCTGGAGTAGTCCAGGGAGGGTGGACACTGAAGCTTTCTTT.

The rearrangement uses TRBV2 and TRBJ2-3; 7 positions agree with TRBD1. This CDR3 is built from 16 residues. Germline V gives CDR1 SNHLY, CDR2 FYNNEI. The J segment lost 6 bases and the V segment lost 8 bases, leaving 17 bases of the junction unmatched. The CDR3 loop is CASFLRGGPSSDTQYF. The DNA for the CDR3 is TGTGCCAGCTTCCTTAGAGGGGGCCCCTCCTCCGATACGCAGTATTTT.

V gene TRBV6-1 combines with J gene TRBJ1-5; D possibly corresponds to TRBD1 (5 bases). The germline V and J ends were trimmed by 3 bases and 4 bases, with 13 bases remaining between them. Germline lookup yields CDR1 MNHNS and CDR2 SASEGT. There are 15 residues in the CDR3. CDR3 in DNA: TGTGCCAGCAGTGAGGCGAGACAGCCAAATCAGCCCCAGCATTTT. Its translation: CASSEARQPNQPQHF.

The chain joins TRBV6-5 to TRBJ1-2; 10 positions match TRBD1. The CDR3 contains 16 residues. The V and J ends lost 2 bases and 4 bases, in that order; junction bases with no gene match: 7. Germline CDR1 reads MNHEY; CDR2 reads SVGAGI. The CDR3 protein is CASSYLRTGGSYGYTF. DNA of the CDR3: TGTGCCAGCAGTTACCTGAGGACAGGGGGGTCCTATGGCTACACCTTC.

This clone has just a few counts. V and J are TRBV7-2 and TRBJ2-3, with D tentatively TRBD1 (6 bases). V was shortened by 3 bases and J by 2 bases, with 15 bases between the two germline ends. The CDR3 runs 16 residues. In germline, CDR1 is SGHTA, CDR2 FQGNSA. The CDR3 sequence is CASSLGTTGDTDTQYF. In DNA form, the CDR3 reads TGTGCCAGCAGCTTGGGGACAACCGGTGACACAGATACGCAGTATTTT.

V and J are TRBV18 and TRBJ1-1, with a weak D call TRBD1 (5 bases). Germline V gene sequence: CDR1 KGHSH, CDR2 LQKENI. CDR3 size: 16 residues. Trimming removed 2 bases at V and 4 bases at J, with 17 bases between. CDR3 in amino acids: CASSPIIGVWSTEAFF. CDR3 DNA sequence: TGTGCCAGCTCACCAATCATAGGGGTGTGGAGCACTGAAGCTTTCTTT.

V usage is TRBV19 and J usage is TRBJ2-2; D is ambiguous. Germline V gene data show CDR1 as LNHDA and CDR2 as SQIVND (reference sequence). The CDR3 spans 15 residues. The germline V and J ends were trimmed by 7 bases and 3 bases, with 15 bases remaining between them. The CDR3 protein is CASNRVTEHTGELFF. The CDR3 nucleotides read TGTGCCAGTAATCGGGTCACCGAGCACACCGGGGAGCTGTTTTTT.

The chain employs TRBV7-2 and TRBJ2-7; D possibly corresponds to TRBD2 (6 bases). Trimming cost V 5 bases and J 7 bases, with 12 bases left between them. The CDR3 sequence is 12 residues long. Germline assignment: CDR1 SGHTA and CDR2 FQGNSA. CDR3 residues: CASSPERGEQYF. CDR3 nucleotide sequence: TGTGCCAGCAGCCCCGAACGGGGGGAGCAGTACTTC.

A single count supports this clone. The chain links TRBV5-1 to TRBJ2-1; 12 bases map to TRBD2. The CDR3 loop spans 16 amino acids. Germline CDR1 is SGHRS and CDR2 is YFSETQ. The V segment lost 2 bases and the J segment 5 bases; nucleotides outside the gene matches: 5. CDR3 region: CASSFPRLAGDNEQFF. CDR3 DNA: TGCGCCAGCAGCTTCCCGCGACTAGCGGGGGACAATGAGCAGTTCTTC.

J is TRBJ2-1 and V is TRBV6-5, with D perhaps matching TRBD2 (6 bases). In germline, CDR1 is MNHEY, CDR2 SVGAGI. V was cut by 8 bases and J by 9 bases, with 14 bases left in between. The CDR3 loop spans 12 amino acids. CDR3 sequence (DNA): TGTGCCAGCCGAACAGGAGGGTCTGAGCAGTTCTTC. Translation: CASRTGGSEQFF.